Many counts were recorded for the clone carrying this T cell receptor beta chain. The data stem from a study of human T cells and chemical hapten exposure. Study as a whole: Recorded diagnoses among the mostly female patients were alopecia areata, totalis or universalis.

V dropped 1 base and J dropped 5; count of bases not matched to a gene: 1. Per germline, CDR1 SGHAT and CDR2 FQNNGV. The CDR3 totals 13 residues. Time point meaning: pre-sensitization, week 0. Treatment indicated: therapeutic diphenylcyclopropenone sensitization with weekly scalp DPC. TCRdb called the RACE reads again in MiXCR, with one record for every CDR3 protein. The sample consists of around 60,000 distinct CDR3 sequences, about 7% of them appearing once. The chain links TRBV11-2 to TRBJ1-2, with 7 bases aligning to TRBD1. The material sequenced was whole blood, taken in connection with sensitization to the hapten diphenylcyclopropenone (DPC). This TCR derives from a woman aged 25 to 39 with alopecia areata. Some clones in this sample may be carry-over from other donors' samples. In DNA, the CDR3 is TGTGCCAGCAGCTTAGCACAGGGGTATGGCTACACCTTC. It encodes CASSLAQGYGYTF.